Listed below are T cell receptor beta chains from one sample, sequenced in a study of CXCR3-negative and CXCR3-positive naive CD8 T cells. TCRdb reprocessed the 5' RACE reads, with one entry per CDR3 protein and no DNA. In all, the sample yields around 60,000 distinct CDR3 sequences. Sequencing was performed on naive CXCR3+ CD8+ T cells from blood. The receptors derive from a human donor in good health. Some clones in this sample may be carry-over from other donors' samples. Each CDR3 is given with its conserved first and last residue. The order of the fields is clone size, V gene, J gene, CDR3 protein. Rows may omit the clone size; those that give it use once, few, many or a size class.

clone size: .
V gene: TRBV29-1
J gene: TRBJ2-1
CDR3 protein: CSVLGAGTRVDEQFF

clone size: .
V gene: TRBV27
J gene: TRBJ2-5
CDR3 protein: CASSSDRVKTQYF

clone size: .
V gene: TRBV19
J gene: TRBJ2-7
CDR3 protein: CATAADSYEQYF

clone size: .
V gene: TRBV24-1
J gene: TRBJ2-2
CDR3 protein: CATSAGDRARAGELFF

clone size: .
V gene: TRBV7-3
J gene: TRBJ2-3
CDR3 protein: CASSPRQGSTDTQYF

clone size: .
V gene: TRBV5-4
J gene: TRBJ1-2
CDR3 protein: CASSLTGAADGYTF

clone size: .
V gene: TRBV11-2
J gene: TRBJ2-3
CDR3 protein: CASSLAGVEDTQYF

clone size: .
V gene: TRBV29-1
J gene: TRBJ1-4
CDR3 protein: CSVELARGGEKLFF

clone size: .
V gene: TRBV6-6
J gene: TRBJ2-7
CDR3 protein: CASSYSDGKDREQYF

clone size: .
V gene: TRBV11-2
J gene: TRBJ1-2
CDR3 protein: CASSLLPGQSNYGYTF

clone size: .
V gene: TRBV4-3
J gene: TRBJ2-7
CDR3 protein: CASSQDKSGYYEQYF

clone size: .
V gene: TRBV11-1
J gene: TRBJ2-2
CDR3 protein: CASSLGAGGPRELFF

clone size: .
V gene: TRBV7-7
J gene: TRBJ2-5
CDR3 protein: CASSLPSGGRETQYF

clone size: .
V gene: TRBV7-9
J gene: TRBJ2-7
CDR3 protein: CASCEGVGSYEQYF

clone size: .
V gene: TRBV15
J gene: TRBJ2-7
CDR3 protein: CATSRDAQGEREQYF

clone size: .
V gene: TRBV6-5
J gene: TRBJ2-7
CDR3 protein: CASSYSRTDLTYEQYF

clone size: .
V gene: TRBV7-9
J gene: TRBJ2-1
CDR3 protein: CASSLDLRYNEQFF

clone size: .
V gene: TRBV6-4
J gene: TRBJ1-2
CDR3 protein: CASSDSTGEGYTF

clone size: .
V gene: TRBV7-2
J gene: TRBJ2-2
CDR3 protein: CASSPGTSAPNTGELFF

clone size: .
V gene: TRBV7-6
J gene: TRBJ2-7
CDR3 protein: CASSLTLYSYEQYF

clone size: .
V gene: TRBV12-3/TRBV12-4
J gene: TRBJ1-1
CDR3 protein: CASSPDRSGSHQSFF

clone size: .
V gene: TRBV12-3/TRBV12-4
J gene: TRBJ2-3
CDR3 protein: CASSEQGVRTDTQYF

clone size: .
V gene: TRBV29-1
J gene: TRBJ2-7
CDR3 protein: CSVEGHDGGQGSYEQYF

clone size: .
V gene: TRBV5-6
J gene: TRBJ1-1
CDR3 protein: CASSLAQNTEAFF

clone size: .
V gene: TRBV29-1
J gene: TRBJ1-1
CDR3 protein: CSVATAREAFF

clone size: .
V gene: TRBV6-2/TRBV6-3
J gene: TRBJ1-3
CDR3 protein: CASSYRRGDSGNTIYF

clone size: .
V gene: TRBV5-1
J gene: TRBJ1-2
CDR3 protein: CARVVTGGYGYTF

clone size: .
V gene: TRBV29-1
J gene: TRBJ2-2
CDR3 protein: CSVDQGPEEGYTGELFF

clone size: .
V gene: TRBV7-3
J gene: TRBJ2-1
CDR3 protein: CASSLLAGGANEQFF

clone size: .
V gene: TRBV9
J gene: TRBJ1-1
CDR3 protein: CASKTDRAVRTEAFF

clone size: .
V gene: TRBV28
J gene: TRBJ1-1
CDR3 protein: CASSFYGVAGGMSTEAFF

clone size: .
V gene: TRBV7-9
J gene: TRBJ2-3
CDR3 protein: CASSPPKAGVSTDTQYF

clone size: .
V gene: TRBV12-3/TRBV12-4
J gene: TRBJ2-5
CDR3 protein: CASRGTGREETQYF

clone size: .
V gene: TRBV20-1
J gene: TRBJ2-7
CDR3 protein: CSARDGESYEQYF

clone size: .
V gene: TRBV7-8
J gene: TRBJ2-3
CDR3 protein: CASSPPPPDTQYF

clone size: .
V gene: TRBV28
J gene: TRBJ2-7
CDR3 protein: CASSSGIHSYEQYF

clone size: .
V gene: TRBV21-1
J gene: TRBJ2-5
CDR3 protein: CASSKAGENQYF

clone size: .
V gene: TRBV19
J gene: TRBJ1-5
CDR3 protein: CASSVQGGTYSNQPQHF

clone size: .
V gene: TRBV28
J gene: TRBJ1-1
CDR3 protein: CASMRTGVTEAFF

clone size: .
V gene: TRBV20-1
J gene: TRBJ1-4
CDR3 protein: CSARALWENEKLFF

clone size: .
V gene: TRBV4-1
J gene: TRBJ1-3
CDR3 protein: CASSEEITGNTIYF

clone size: .
V gene: TRBV13
J gene: TRBJ2-7
CDR3 protein: CASSTRPYEQYF

clone size: .
V gene: TRBV7-2
J gene: TRBJ2-1
CDR3 protein: CASSSSLGAGDSYNEQFF

clone size: .
V gene: TRBV19
J gene: TRBJ2-3
CDR3 protein: CASSAPGLATDTQYF

clone size: .
V gene: TRBV7-9
J gene: TRBJ2-5
CDR3 protein: CASSLGPGPETQYF

clone size: .
V gene: TRBV9
J gene: TRBJ2-5
CDR3 protein: CASSGGTEKSQYF

clone size: .
V gene: TRBV29-1
J gene: TRBJ1-1
CDR3 protein: CSVPRTENTEAFF

clone size: .
V gene: TRBV9
J gene: TRBJ2-1
CDR3 protein: CASSASGAPGDEQFF

clone size: .
V gene: TRBV7-8
J gene: TRBJ1-4
CDR3 protein: CASSLGNSLNEKLFF

clone size: .
V gene: TRBV4-3
J gene: TRBJ2-1
CDR3 protein: CASSQDSQSPGGEQFF

clone size: .
V gene: TRBV6-2/TRBV6-3
J gene: TRBJ2-1
CDR3 protein: CASSLGQGTSEQFF

clone size: .
V gene: TRBV7-6
J gene: TRBJ2-2
CDR3 protein: CASSLGTSGNTGELFF

clone size: .
V gene: TRBV6-5
J gene: TRBJ2-5
CDR3 protein: CASSYLGEETQYF

clone size: .
V gene: TRBV12-3/TRBV12-4
J gene: TRBJ1-6
CDR3 protein: CASSQADRGPSPLHF

clone size: medium-sized
V gene: TRBV29-1
J gene: TRBJ2-2
CDR3 protein: CSADGTGELFF

clone size: .
V gene: TRBV12-3/TRBV12-4
J gene: TRBJ1-5
CDR3 protein: CASSLKGNSNQPQHF

clone size: .
V gene: TRBV6-6
J gene: TRBJ2-3
CDR3 protein: CASSEGPSTDTQYF